This T cell receptor (beta chain) was identified in a study of coeliac disease. General study findings and limits: Few TRB amino acid sequences were shared between samples; most were unique.

Measured with immunoSEQ multiplex PCR; TCRdb has only the in-frame clones, and not every one. The data show over 5,500 clones, approximately 66% seen once. J gave up 4 bases and V 4 bases, and 23 bases lay outside the gene matches. This CDR3 has 20 amino acids. CDR1 is LNHDA and CDR2 is SQIVND in the germline V gene (reference sequence). As to this clone: Its antigen is still unknown.

V is TRBV19 and J is TRBJ1-1; 8 bases align to TRBD1. The sample consisted of lamina propria lymphocytes from the gut. The sequence was obtained from a man aged 50-59 years with active celiac disease. CDR3 DNA sequence: TGTGCCAGTAGTACAAAGGACAGGGTAGGTTCTCCCAAAGTGGGCACTGAAGCTTTCTTT. Translation: CASSTKDRVGSPKVGTEAFF.